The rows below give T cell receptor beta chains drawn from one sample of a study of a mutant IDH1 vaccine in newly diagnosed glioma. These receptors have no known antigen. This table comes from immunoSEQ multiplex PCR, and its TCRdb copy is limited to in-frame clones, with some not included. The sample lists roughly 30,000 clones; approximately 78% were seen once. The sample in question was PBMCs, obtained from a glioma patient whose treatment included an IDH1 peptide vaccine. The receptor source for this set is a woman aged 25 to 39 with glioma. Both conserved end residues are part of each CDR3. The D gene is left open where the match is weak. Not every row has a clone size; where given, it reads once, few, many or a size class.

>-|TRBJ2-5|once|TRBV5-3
CARSPERLRETQYF
TGTGCCAGAAGTCCCGAGAGATTAAGGGAGACCCAGTACTTC
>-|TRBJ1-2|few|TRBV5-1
CASSPGTSYGYTF
TGCGCCAGCAGCCCCGGGACGAGCTATGGCTACACCTTC
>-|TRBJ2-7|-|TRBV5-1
CASSLESGPTYEQYF
TGCGCCAGCAGCTTGGAGTCGGGACCGACCTACGAGCAGTACTTC
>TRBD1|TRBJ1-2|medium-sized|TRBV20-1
CSARDSYGYTF
TGCAGTGCAAGGGACAGCTATGGCTACACCTTC
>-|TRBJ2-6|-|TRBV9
CASSPPYRAGANVLTF
TGTGCCAGCAGCCCCCCGTACAGGGCTGGGGCCAACGTCCTGACTTTC
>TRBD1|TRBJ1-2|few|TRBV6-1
CASSEGQGSNYGYTF
TGTGCCAGCAGTGAAGGACAGGGTTCTAACTATGGCTACACCTTC
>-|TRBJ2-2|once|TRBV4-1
CASSQDWAGDTGELFF
TGCGCCAGCAGCCAAGATTGGGCAGGGGACACCGGGGAGCTGTTTTTT
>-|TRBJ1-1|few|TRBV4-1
CASSQPFGHLNTEAFF
TGCGCCAGCAGCCAACCTTTCGGACATTTGAACACTGAAGCTTTCTTT
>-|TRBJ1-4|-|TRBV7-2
CASSLSPTNEKLFF
TGTGCCAGCAGCTTAAGCCCAACTAATGAAAAACTGTTTTTT
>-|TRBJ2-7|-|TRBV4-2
CASSQGGYEQYF
TGTGCCAGCAGCCAAGGAGGGTACGAGCAGTACTTC
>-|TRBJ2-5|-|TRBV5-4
CASSLVGETQYF
TGTGCCAGCAGCTTGGTTGGGGAGACCCAGTACTTC
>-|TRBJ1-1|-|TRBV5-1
CASSFQGERTEAFF
TGCGCCAGCAGCTTTCAGGGAGAACGGACTGAAGCTTTCTTT
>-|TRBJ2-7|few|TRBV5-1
CASSPGGQSSYEQYF
TGCGCCAGCAGCCCGGGGGGCCAAAGCTCCTACGAGCAGTACTTC
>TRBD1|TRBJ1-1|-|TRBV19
CASSNGQGVNTEAFF
TGTGCCAGTAGTAACGGACAGGGCGTGAACACTGAAGCTTTCTTT
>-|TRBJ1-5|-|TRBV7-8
CASSADSNQPQHF
TGTGCCAGCAGCGCTGACAGCAATCAGCCCCAGCATTTT
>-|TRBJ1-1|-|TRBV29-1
CSVVGRLTNTEAFF
TGCAGCGTTGTCGGCAGGCTCACGAACACTGAAGCTTTCTTT
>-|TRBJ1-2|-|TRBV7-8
CASSPGGTGKYGYTF
TGTGCCAGCAGCCCCGGGGGAACAGGGAAGTATGGCTACACCTTC
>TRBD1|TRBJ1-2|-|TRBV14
CASSRDRASGGYTF
TGTGCCAGCAGCCGGGACAGAGCCTCCGGGGGCTACACCTTC
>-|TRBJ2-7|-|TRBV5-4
CASSAGHGSYEQYF
TGTGCCAGCAGCGCGGGACACGGTTCCTACGAGCAGTACTTC
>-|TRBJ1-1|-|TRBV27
CASSRLQTNTEAFF
TGTGCCAGCAGTAGATTACAGACGAACACTGAAGCTTTCTTT
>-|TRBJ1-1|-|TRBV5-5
CASSFRILGARDTEAFF
TGTGCCAGCAGCTTCCGAATTTTGGGGGCTCGGGACACTGAAGCTTTCTTT
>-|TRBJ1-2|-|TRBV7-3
CASSLNGENYGYTF
TGTGCCAGCAGCTTAAACGGAGAGAACTATGGCTACACCTTC
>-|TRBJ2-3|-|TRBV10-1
CASKDGRGFTDTQYF
TGCGCCAGCAAGGACGGGCGGGGTTTCACAGATACGCAGTATTTT
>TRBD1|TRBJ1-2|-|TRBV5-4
CASSPGQAYGYTF
TGTGCCAGCAGCCCCGGACAGGCCTATGGCTACACCTTC
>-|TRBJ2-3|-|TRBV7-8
CASSWRTQDTQYF
TGTGCCAGCAGCTGGAGGACTCAAGATACGCAGTATTTT
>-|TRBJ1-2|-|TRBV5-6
CASSLVGTPNYGYTF
TGTGCCAGCAGCTTGGTGGGGACTCCTAACTATGGCTACACCTTC
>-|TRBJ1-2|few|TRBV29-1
CSVDGDNYGYTF
TGCAGCGTTGACGGGGATAACTATGGCTACACCTTC
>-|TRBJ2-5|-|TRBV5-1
CASSSSPQETQYF
TGCGCCAGCAGCTCATCCCCCCAAGAGACCCAGTACTTC
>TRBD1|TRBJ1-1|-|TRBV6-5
CASSYQTGGVTEAFF
TGTGCCAGCAGTTACCAAACAGGGGGAGTCACTGAAGCTTTCTTT
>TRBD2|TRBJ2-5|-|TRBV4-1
CASSKLAVETQYF
TGCGCCAGCAGCAAACTAGCGGTGGAGACCCAGTACTTC
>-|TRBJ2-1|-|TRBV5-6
CASSFSTNEQFF
TGTGCCAGCAGCTTCTCCACCAATGAGCAGTTCTTC
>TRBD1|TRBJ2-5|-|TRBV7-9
CASSLARSGTAQETQYF
TGTGCCAGCAGCTTAGCTCGGTCCGGGACAGCACAAGAGACCCAGTACTTC
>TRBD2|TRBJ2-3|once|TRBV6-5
CASSRTSGGYTQYF
TGTGCCAGCAGCAGGACTAGCGGGGGGTATACGCAGTATTTT
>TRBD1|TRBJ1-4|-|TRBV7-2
CASSRTGVDEKLFF
TGTGCCAGCAGCCGGACAGGGGTGGATGAAAAACTGTTTTTT
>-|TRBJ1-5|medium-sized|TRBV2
CASSEDGKKAQPQHF
TGTGCCAGCAGTGAAGATGGGAAGAAGGCTCAGCCCCAGCATTTT
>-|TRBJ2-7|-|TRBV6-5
CASSPGPVPSYEQYF
TGTGCCAGCAGCCCTGGACCGGTCCCCTCCTACGAGCAGTACTTC
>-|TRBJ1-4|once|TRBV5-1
CASSLDTGHEKLFF
TGCGCCAGCAGCTTGGACACGGGCCATGAAAAACTGTTTTTT
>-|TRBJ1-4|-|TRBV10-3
CAISVGGNEKLFF
TGTGCCATCAGTGTTGGCGGCAATGAAAAACTGTTTTTT
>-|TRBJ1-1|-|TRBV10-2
CASILTANTEAFF
TGCGCCAGCATCCTGACAGCGAACACTGAAGCTTTCTTT
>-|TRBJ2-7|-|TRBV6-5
CASSKGGGREQYF
TGTGCCAGCAGTAAGGGCGGTGGGCGCGAGCAGTACTTC
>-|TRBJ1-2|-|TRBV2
CASSEDPRPSYGYTF
TGTGCCAGCAGTGAAGATCCGAGACCGAGCTATGGCTACACCTTC
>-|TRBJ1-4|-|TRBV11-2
CASSPQTENEKLFF
TGTGCCAGCAGCCCCCAGACAGAGAATGAAAAACTGTTTTTT
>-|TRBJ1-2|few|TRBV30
CAWGRVVGGYTF
TGTGCCTGGGGCAGGGTAGTTGGCGGCTACACCTTC
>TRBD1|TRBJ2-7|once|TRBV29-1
CSVDPGGYEQYF
TGCAGCGTTGATCCAGGGGGCTACGAGCAGTACTTC
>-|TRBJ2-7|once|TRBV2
CASSGDSGSYEQYF
TGTGCCAGCAGTGGCGATAGCGGCTCCTACGAGCAGTACTTC
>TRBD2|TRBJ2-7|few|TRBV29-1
CSVAGLVSNYEQYF
TGCAGCGTTGCCGGACTAGTCTCCAACTACGAGCAGTACTTC
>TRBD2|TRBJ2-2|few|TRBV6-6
CAGGGTNTGELFF
TGTGCCGGCGGGGGGACGAACACCGGGGAGCTGTTTTTT
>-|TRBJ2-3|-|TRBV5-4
CASSLAPSTDTRYF
TGTGCCAGCAGCTTGGCCCCAAGCACAGATACGCGGTATTTT
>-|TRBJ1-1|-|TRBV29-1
CSVEGFSYSNTEAFF
TGCAGCGTTGAAGGGTTCTCGTACAGTAACACTGAAGCTTTCTTT
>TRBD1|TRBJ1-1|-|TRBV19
CASSMRTGGSTEAFF
TGTGCCAGTAGTATGCGGACAGGGGGAAGCACTGAAGCTTTCTTT
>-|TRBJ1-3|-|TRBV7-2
CASSLGGIAGNTIYF
TGTGCCAGCAGCCTAGGGGGGATAGCCGGAAACACCATATATTTT
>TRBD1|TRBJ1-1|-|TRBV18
CASSYRGNTEAFF
TGTGCCAGCTCCTACAGGGGGAACACTGAAGCTTTCTTT
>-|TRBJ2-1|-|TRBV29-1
CSVRGIEQFF
TGCAGCGTTAGGGGGATTGAGCAGTTCTTC
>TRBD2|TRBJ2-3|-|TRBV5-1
CASSFGSGGVSDTQYF
TGCGCCAGCAGCTTCGGTAGCGGGGGGGTGTCGGATACGCAGTATTTT
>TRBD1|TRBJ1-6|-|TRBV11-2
CASSPGGSKSNSPLHF
TGTGCCAGCAGCCCAGGGGGGAGTAAATCGAATTCACCCCTCCACTTT